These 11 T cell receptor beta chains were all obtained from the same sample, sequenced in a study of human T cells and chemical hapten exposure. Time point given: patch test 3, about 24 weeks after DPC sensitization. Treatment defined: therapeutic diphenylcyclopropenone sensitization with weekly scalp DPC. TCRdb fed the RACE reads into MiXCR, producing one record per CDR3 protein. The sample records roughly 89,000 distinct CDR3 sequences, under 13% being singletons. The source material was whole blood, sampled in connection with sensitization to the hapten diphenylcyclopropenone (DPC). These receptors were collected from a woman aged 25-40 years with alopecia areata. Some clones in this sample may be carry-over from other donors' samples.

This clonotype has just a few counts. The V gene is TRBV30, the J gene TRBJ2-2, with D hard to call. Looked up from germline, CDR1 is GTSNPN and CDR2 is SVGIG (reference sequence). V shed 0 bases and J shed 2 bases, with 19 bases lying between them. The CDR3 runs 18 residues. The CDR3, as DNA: TGTGCCTGGAGTGTATACGGGCCATGGATCGCTAACACCGGGGAGCTGTTTTTT. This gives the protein CAWSVYGPWIANTGELFF.

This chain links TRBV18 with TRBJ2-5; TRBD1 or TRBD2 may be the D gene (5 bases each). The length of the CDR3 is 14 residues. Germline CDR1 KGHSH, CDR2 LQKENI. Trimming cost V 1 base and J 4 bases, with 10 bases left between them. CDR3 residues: CASSPLGASETQYF. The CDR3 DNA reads TGTGCCAGCTCACCACTCGGGGCCTCAGAGACCCAGTACTTC.

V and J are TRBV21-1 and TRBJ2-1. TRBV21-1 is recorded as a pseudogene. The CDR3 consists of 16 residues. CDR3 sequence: CASSKAGSADPNEQFF. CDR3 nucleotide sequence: TGTGCCAGCAGCAAAGCGGGCAGTGCGGACCCCAATGAGCAGTTCTTC.

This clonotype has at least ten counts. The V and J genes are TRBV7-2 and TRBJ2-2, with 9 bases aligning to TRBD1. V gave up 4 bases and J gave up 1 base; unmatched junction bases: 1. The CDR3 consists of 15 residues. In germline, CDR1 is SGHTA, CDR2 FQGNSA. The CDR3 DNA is TGTGCCAGCAGCTGGGACAGGGTGAACACCGGGGAGCTGTTTTTT. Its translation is CASSWDRVNTGELFF.

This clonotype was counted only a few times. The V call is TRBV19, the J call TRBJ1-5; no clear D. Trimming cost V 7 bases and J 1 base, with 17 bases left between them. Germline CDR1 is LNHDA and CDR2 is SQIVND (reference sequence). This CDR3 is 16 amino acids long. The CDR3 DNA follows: TGTGCCAGTACATTCTCAACCGTAACGAGCAATCAGCCCCAGCATTTT. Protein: CASTFSTVTSNQPQHF.

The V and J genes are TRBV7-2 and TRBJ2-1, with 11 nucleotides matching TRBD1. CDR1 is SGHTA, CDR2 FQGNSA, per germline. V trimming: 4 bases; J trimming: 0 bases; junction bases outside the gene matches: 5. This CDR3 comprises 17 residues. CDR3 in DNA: TGTGCCAGCAGCTCCCGGGACAGGGGGTTCTCCTACAATGAGCAGTTCTTC. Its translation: CASSSRDRGFSYNEQFF.

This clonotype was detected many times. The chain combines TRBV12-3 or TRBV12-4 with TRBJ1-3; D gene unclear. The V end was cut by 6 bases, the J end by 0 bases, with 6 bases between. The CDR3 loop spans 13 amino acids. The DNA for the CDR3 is TGTGCCAGCAGAGGCAGCTCTGGAAACACCATATATTTT. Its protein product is CASRGSSGNTIYF.

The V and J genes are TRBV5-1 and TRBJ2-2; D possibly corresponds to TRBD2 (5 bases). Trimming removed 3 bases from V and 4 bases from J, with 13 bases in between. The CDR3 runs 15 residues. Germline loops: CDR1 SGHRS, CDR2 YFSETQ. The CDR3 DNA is TGCGCCAGCAGCTCCACGGGGAGCCTCACCGGGGAGCTGTTTTTT. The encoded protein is CASSSTGSLTGELFF.

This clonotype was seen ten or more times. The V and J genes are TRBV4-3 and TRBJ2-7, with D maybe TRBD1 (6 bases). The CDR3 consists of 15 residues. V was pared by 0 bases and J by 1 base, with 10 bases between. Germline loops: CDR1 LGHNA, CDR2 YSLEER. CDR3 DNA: TGCGCCAGCAGCCAAGACAGGGGCCCTTCCTACGAGCAGTACTTC. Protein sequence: CASSQDRGPSYEQYF.

The DNA of the CDR3 is TGTGCCATCAGTGCTGAATATGGCTACACCTTC. Protein sequence: CAISAEYGYTF. The chain has TRBV10-3 and TRBJ1-2; D call uncertain. Germline CDR1 and CDR2: ENHRY and SYGVKD. V was cut by 4 bases and J by 5 bases, with 5 bases left in between. This CDR3 spans 11 amino acids.

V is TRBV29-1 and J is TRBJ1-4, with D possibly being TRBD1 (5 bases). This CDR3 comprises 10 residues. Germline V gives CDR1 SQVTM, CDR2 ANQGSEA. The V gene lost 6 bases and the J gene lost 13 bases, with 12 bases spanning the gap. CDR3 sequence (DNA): TGCAGCGTCCCCGGACAACGACTGTTTTTT. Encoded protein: CSVPGQRLFF. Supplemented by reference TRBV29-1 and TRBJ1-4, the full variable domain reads SAVISQKPSRDICQRGTSLTIQCQVDSQVTMMFWYRQQPGQSLTLIATANQGSEATYESGFVIDKFPISRPNLTFSTLTVSNMSPEDSSIYLCSVPGQRLFFGSGTQLSVL.